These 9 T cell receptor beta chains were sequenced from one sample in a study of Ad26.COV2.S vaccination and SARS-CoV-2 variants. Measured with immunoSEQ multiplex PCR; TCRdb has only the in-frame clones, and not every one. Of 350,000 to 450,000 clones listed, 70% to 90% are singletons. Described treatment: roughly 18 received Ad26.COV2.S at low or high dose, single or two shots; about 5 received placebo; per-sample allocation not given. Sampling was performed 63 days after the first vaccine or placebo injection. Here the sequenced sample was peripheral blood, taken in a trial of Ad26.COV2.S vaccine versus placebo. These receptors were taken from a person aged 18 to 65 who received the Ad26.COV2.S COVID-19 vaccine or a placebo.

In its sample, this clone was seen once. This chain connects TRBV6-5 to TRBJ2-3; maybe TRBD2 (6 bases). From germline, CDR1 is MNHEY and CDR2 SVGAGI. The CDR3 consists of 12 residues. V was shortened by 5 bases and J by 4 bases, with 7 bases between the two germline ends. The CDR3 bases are TGTGCCAGCAGTCGACTAGCAGATACGCAGTATTTT. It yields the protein CASSRLADTQYF.

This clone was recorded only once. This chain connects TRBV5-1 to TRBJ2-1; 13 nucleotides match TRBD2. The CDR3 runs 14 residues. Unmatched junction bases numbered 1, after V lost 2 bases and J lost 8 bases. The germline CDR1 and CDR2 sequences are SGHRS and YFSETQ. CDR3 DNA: TGCGCCAGCAGCTTACTAGCGGGAGGGTATGAGCAGTTCTTC. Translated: CASSLLAGGYEQFF.

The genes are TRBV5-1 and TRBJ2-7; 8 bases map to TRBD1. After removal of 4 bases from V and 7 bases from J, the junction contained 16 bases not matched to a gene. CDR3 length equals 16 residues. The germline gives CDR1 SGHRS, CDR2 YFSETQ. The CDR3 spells CASSPFPRGLSGEQYF. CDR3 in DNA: TGCGCCAGCAGCCCCTTCCCCAGGGGGCTTTCGGGTGAGCAGTACTTC.

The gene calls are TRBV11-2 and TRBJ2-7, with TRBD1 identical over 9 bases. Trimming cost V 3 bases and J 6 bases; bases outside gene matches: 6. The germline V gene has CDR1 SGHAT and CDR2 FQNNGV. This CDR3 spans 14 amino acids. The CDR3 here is CASSLGTGNSEQYF. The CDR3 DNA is TGTGCCAGCAGCTTGGGGACAGGGAATTCCGAGCAGTACTTC.

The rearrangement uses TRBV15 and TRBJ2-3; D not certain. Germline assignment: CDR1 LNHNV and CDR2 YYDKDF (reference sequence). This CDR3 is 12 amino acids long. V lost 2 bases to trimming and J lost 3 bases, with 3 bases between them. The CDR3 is CATSRQTDTQYF. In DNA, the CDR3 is TGTGCCACCAGCAGACAGACAGATACGCAGTATTTT.

The CDR3 region is CASSYLAGGPREQYF. The CDR3 DNA follows: TGTGCCAGCAGTTATTTAGCGGGAGGGCCGAGGGAGCAGTACTTC. This rearrangement joins TRBV6-5 to TRBJ2-7; TRBD2 aligns across 11 bases. Germline V lookup: CDR1 MNHEY, CDR2 SVGAGI. The CDR3 extends over 15 amino acids. With 3 bases clipped from V and 7 bases from J, the junction kept 8 bases outside the gene matches.

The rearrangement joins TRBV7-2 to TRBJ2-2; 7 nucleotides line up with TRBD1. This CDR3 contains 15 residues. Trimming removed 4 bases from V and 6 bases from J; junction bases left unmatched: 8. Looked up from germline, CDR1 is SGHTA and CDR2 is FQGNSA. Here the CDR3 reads CASSSRQGSAGELFF. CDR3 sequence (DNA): TGTGCCAGCAGCTCCCGACAGGGTTCGGCCGGGGAGCTGTTTTTT.

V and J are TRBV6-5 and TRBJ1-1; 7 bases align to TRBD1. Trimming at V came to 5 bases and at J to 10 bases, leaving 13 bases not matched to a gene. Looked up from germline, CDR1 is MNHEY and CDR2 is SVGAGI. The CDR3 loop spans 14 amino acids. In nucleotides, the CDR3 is TGTGCCAGCAGTCCTAACAGGGGCTCCTACGTAGCTTTCTTT. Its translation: CASSPNRGSYVAFF.

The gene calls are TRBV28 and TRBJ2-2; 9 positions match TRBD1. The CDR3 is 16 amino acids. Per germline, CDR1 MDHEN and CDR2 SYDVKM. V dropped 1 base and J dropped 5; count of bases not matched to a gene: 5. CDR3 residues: CASSLFFGQGTGELFF. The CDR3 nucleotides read TGTGCCAGCAGTTTATTTTTCGGACAGGGGACCGGGGAGCTGTTTTTT.